Below are 9 T cell receptor beta chains sequenced from a single sample in a study of radiotherapy plus CTLA-4 blockade in lung cancer. Here immunoSEQ multiplex PCR was the method, and the copy in TCRdb shows in-frame clones only, minus some. The sample yields roughly 86,000 clones, about four fifths seen once. Material: peripheral blood, obtained from a patient treated with radiotherapy plus ipilimumab. Receptor source: a human donor with non-small cell lung cancer who had stable disease on radiotherapy plus ipilimumab.

The chain joins TRBV6-1 to TRBJ2-3; D is uncertain. The CDR3 is 15 residues long. V was pared by 3 bases and J by 1 base, with 11 bases between. The germline V gene encodes CDR1 MNHNS and CDR2 SASEGT. CDR3 residues: CASSDVGHGTDTQYF. For the CDR3, the DNA is TGTGCCAGCAGTGACGTGGGTCACGGCACAGATACGCAGTATTTT.

The V call is TRBV5-5, the J call TRBJ2-3; 8 nucleotides line up with TRBD1. Germline values: CDR1 SGHKS, CDR2 YYEKEE (reference sequence). The CDR3 has 16 amino acids. Germline trimming cut 1 base from V and 1 base from J; bases unmatched to any gene: 5. The chain's CDR3 is CASSLSLDRGTDTQYF. The DNA of the CDR3 is TGTGCCAGCAGCTTGTCTCTGGACAGGGGCACAGATACGCAGTATTTT. The full variable domain, in which reference TRBV5-5 and TRBJ2-3 provide the parts outside the CDR3, is DAGVTQSPTHLIKTRGQQVTLRCSPISGHKSVSWYQQVLGQGPQFIFQYYEKEERGRGNFPDRFSARQFPNYSSELNVNALLLGDSALYLCASSLSLDRGTDTQYFGPGTRLTVL.

This rearrangement joins TRBV4-2 to TRBJ2-3; 15 bases are a match to TRBD2. The V gene end was trimmed by 6 bases and the J gene end by 2 bases; junction bases not matched to a gene: 6. The CDR3 is 17 amino acids. CDR1 is LGHNA, CDR2 YNFKEQ, per germline. This CDR3 is CASRGLAGGLNTDTQYF. Written as DNA, the CDR3 is TGTGCCAGCAGAGGACTAGCGGGGGGGCTTAACACAGATACGCAGTATTTT.

The rearrangement joins TRBV28 to TRBJ1-1; 7 bases are shared with TRBD1. V lost 7 bases, J lost 3 bases, and 8 bases stayed unmatched. Germline CDR1 and CDR2: MDHEN and SYDVKM. The CDR3 is made up of 14 amino acids. CDR3 amino acids: CASTETGSDTEAFF. CDR3 DNA sequence: TGTGCCAGCACCGAGACAGGGTCGGACACTGAAGCTTTCTTT.

CDR3 nucleotide sequence: TGTGCCAGCTCCATGGCGGCAGCCCATAATTCACCCCTCCACTTT. This encodes CASSMAAAHNSPLHF. V gene TRBV6-5 combines with J gene TRBJ1-6; no definite D call. Germline CDR1 and CDR2: MNHEY and SVGAGI. This CDR3 has 15 amino acids. Between the trimmed V and J ends, which lost 8 bases and 5 bases, there was a span of 16 bases.

J is TRBJ1-1 and V is TRBV18, with D maybe TRBD1 (6 bases). The CDR3 is 13 residues long. Germline V gives CDR1 KGHSH, CDR2 LQKENI. V was trimmed by 5 bases and J by 8 bases, leaving 15 bases between them. The CDR3 coding sequence is TGTGCCAGCTCAGAACTGGGACATACCGAAGCTTTCTTT. Translation: CASSELGHTEAFF.

The chain carries TRBV10-1 and TRBJ2-3; 10 bases are shared with TRBD2. Losses at the gene ends were 5 bases for V and 1 base for J; bases not matched to a gene: 6. The CDR3 totals 16 residues. Germline CDR1 reads WNHNN; CDR2 reads SYGVQD (reference sequence). The CDR3 DNA reads TGCGCCAGCAGTCCCTTAGCGGGAGGAGGCACAGATACGCAGTATTTT. This gives the protein CASSPLAGGGTDTQYF.

V is TRBV11-3 and J is TRBJ2-7; tentatively, D is TRBD2 (6 bases). The germline V gene has CDR1 SGHNT and CDR2 YENEEA. The CDR3 contains 13 residues. Trimming took 7 bases from V and 4 from J, leaving 14 bases between them. In DNA form, the CDR3 reads TGTGCCAGCACCCCCCCCGGGAGATACGAGCAGTACTTC. Translation: CASTPPGRYEQYF.

This sequence joins TRBV5-1 and TRBJ1-6; D gene uncertain. Trimming left V 0 bases short and J 4 bases short, with 2 bases between. CDR3 length: 13 residues. Germline V gene lookup returns CDR1 SGHRS and CDR2 YFSETQ. This CDR3 is CASSLDYNSPLHF. In DNA, the CDR3 is TGCGCCAGCAGCTTGGATTATAATTCACCCCTCCACTTT. Full variable domain (missing parts from reference TRBV5-1 and TRBJ1-6): KAGVTQTPRYLIKTRGQQVTLSCSPISGHRSVSWYQQTPGQGLQFLFEYFSETQRNKGNFPGRFSGRQFSNSRSEMNVSTLELGDSALYLCASSLDYNSPLHFGNGTRLTVT.